The rows below give T cell receptor beta chains drawn from one sample of a study of shared clonotypes between healthy human individuals. Sequenced by immunoSEQ multiplex PCR; TCRdb stores in-frame clones only, minus some. The sample shows millions of clones, approximately 94% of them seen only once. Sequencing was done on a sample of naive CD8+ T cells from PBMCs. All receptors derive from a man aged 18 to 35 in good health. Some clones in this sample may be carry-over from other donors' samples. The CDR3 runs from the conserved cysteine through the conserved F or W. Each record gives: CDR3 protein, D gene, J gene, V gene, CDR3 length. D genes are given only for firm matches.

CDR3 protein: CASSSGGLQQGNTIYF
D gene: NA
J gene: TRBJ1-3
V gene: TRBV7-9
CDR3 length: 16

CDR3 protein: CASSLGGRGAGAFF
D gene: NA
J gene: TRBJ1-1
V gene: TRBV7-2
CDR3 length: 14

CDR3 protein: CSVPAGAYNEQFF
D gene: TRBD2
J gene: TRBJ2-1
V gene: TRBV29-1
CDR3 length: 13

CDR3 protein: CASSLDRNSYEQYF
D gene: NA
J gene: TRBJ2-7
V gene: TRBV7-9
CDR3 length: 14

CDR3 protein: CASSESPWAGSYEQYF
D gene: NA
J gene: TRBJ2-7
V gene: TRBV6-1
CDR3 length: 16

CDR3 protein: CASSVRGGELFF
D gene: NA
J gene: TRBJ2-2
V gene: TRBV7-2
CDR3 length: 12

CDR3 protein: CASSPGTGAYNEQFF
D gene: TRBD1
J gene: TRBJ2-1
V gene: TRBV6-5
CDR3 length: 15

CDR3 protein: CASSLGEIAYNEQFF
D gene: NA
J gene: TRBJ2-1
V gene: TRBV7-9
CDR3 length: 15

CDR3 protein: CSAFSGSGRGREFF
D gene: TRBD2
J gene: TRBJ2-1
V gene: TRBV29-1
CDR3 length: 14

CDR3 protein: CASSIWDRAGEQYF
D gene: TRBD1
J gene: TRBJ2-7
V gene: TRBV5-1
CDR3 length: 14

CDR3 protein: CASSQSERLGEQFF
D gene: NA
J gene: TRBJ2-1
V gene: TRBV4-1
CDR3 length: 14

CDR3 protein: CASSLGGAEEKLFF
D gene: NA
J gene: TRBJ1-4
V gene: TRBV7-9
CDR3 length: 14

CDR3 protein: CASSPVERNYGYTF
D gene: NA
J gene: TRBJ1-2
V gene: TRBV7-9
CDR3 length: 14

CDR3 protein: CASSLWGATGNTIYF
D gene: NA
J gene: TRBJ1-3
V gene: TRBV11-2
CDR3 length: 15

CDR3 protein: CASSALTSFWQYF
D gene: NA
J gene: TRBJ2-3
V gene: TRBV13
CDR3 length: 13

CDR3 protein: CSASKYEQYF
D gene: NA
J gene: TRBJ2-7
V gene: TRBV20-1
CDR3 length: 10

CDR3 protein: CATSRFRETSGMNEQFF
D gene: TRBD2
J gene: TRBJ2-1
V gene: TRBV15
CDR3 length: 17

CDR3 protein: CASATSGRADTQYF
D gene: NA
J gene: TRBJ2-3
V gene: TRBV21-1
CDR3 length: 14

CDR3 protein: CASSLGLTASYEQYF
D gene: NA
J gene: TRBJ2-7
V gene: TRBV5-4
CDR3 length: 15

CDR3 protein: CAISDFLGNKPNIQYF
D gene: NA
J gene: TRBJ2-4
V gene: TRBV10-3
CDR3 length: 16

CDR3 protein: CASIPWQENTEAFF
D gene: NA
J gene: TRBJ1-1
V gene: TRBV28
CDR3 length: 14

CDR3 protein: CASSVTSPTYEQYF
D gene: NA
J gene: TRBJ2-7
V gene: TRBV6-5
CDR3 length: 14

CDR3 protein: CASSILDGLNTEAFF
D gene: NA
J gene: TRBJ1-1
V gene: TRBV19
CDR3 length: 15

CDR3 protein: CASSIDPLSEGLAYYEQYF
D gene: TRBD2
J gene: TRBJ2-7
V gene: TRBV19
CDR3 length: 19

CDR3 protein: CASSDVQGGDEQYF
D gene: NA
J gene: TRBJ2-7
V gene: TRBV10-1
CDR3 length: 14

CDR3 protein: CASSRTQNTEAFF
D gene: NA
J gene: TRBJ1-1
V gene: TRBV28
CDR3 length: 13

CDR3 protein: CASSLEELVDEQYF
D gene: NA
J gene: TRBJ2-7
V gene: TRBV7-6
CDR3 length: 14

CDR3 protein: CASSSWTGRDGYTF
D gene: TRBD1
J gene: TRBJ1-2
V gene: TRBV5-4
CDR3 length: 14

CDR3 protein: CASSLRFMNTEAFF
D gene: NA
J gene: TRBJ1-1
V gene: TRBV28
CDR3 length: 14

CDR3 protein: CASSAFYNEQFF
D gene: NA
J gene: TRBJ2-1
V gene: TRBV28
CDR3 length: 12

CDR3 protein: CASSNRDRGYTF
D gene: NA
J gene: TRBJ1-2
V gene: TRBV19
CDR3 length: 12

CDR3 protein: CASSDGFYEQYF
D gene: NA
J gene: TRBJ2-7
V gene: TRBV28
CDR3 length: 12

CDR3 protein: CAISAAPKEAGGVYEQYF
D gene: TRBD2
J gene: TRBJ2-7
V gene: TRBV10-3
CDR3 length: 18

CDR3 protein: CASSSHFRARPNEQFF
D gene: NA
J gene: TRBJ2-1
V gene: TRBV5-6
CDR3 length: 16

CDR3 protein: CASTNSGRYNEQFF
D gene: TRBD2
J gene: TRBJ2-1
V gene: TRBV19
CDR3 length: 14

CDR3 protein: CASSGPSGEQFF
D gene: TRBD2
J gene: TRBJ2-1
V gene: TRBV9
CDR3 length: 12

CDR3 protein: CASSQRRAPGANVLTF
D gene: NA
J gene: TRBJ2-6
V gene: TRBV7-3
CDR3 length: 16

CDR3 protein: CASSLGSLGIWNTEAFF
D gene: NA
J gene: TRBJ1-1
V gene: TRBV7-8
CDR3 length: 17

CDR3 protein: CASSQGTGTGSYEQYF
D gene: TRBD1
J gene: TRBJ2-7
V gene: TRBV4-1
CDR3 length: 16

CDR3 protein: CASRSQGSGNTIYF
D gene: NA
J gene: TRBJ1-3
V gene: TRBV14
CDR3 length: 14

CDR3 protein: CASSEAWAGSTDTQYF
D gene: NA
J gene: TRBJ2-3
V gene: TRBV6-1
CDR3 length: 16

CDR3 protein: CSVLTGGPGNTIYF
D gene: TRBD1
J gene: TRBJ1-3
V gene: TRBV29-1
CDR3 length: 14

CDR3 protein: CASSQEGAGGLRVVSTDTQYF
D gene: TRBD2
J gene: TRBJ2-3
V gene: TRBV4-1
CDR3 length: 21

CDR3 protein: CASSWDRGHEQYF
D gene: TRBD1
J gene: TRBJ2-7
V gene: TRBV7-9
CDR3 length: 13

CDR3 protein: CASGVGSSEAFF
D gene: NA
J gene: TRBJ1-1
V gene: TRBV25-1
CDR3 length: 12

CDR3 protein: CHYRGGNQPQHF
D gene: TRBD1
J gene: TRBJ1-5
V gene: TRBV27
CDR3 length: 12

CDR3 protein: CASRKTGIYGYTF
D gene: NA
J gene: TRBJ1-2
V gene: TRBV28
CDR3 length: 13

CDR3 protein: CASSPPASTDTQYF
D gene: NA
J gene: TRBJ2-3
V gene: TRBV5-1
CDR3 length: 14

CDR3 protein: CASSYTQQNTEAFF
D gene: NA
J gene: TRBJ1-1
V gene: TRBV6-5
CDR3 length: 14

CDR3 protein: CASSQPLPMEAEAFF
D gene: NA
J gene: TRBJ1-1
V gene: TRBV4-1
CDR3 length: 15

CDR3 protein: CASSLSGVWNEQFF
D gene: TRBD2
J gene: TRBJ2-1
V gene: TRBV5-8
CDR3 length: 14

CDR3 protein: CASRQGALTNTGELFF
D gene: TRBD1
J gene: TRBJ2-2
V gene: TRBV7-9
CDR3 length: 16

CDR3 protein: CASSLRRGGDTEAFF
D gene: NA
J gene: TRBJ1-1
V gene: TRBV27
CDR3 length: 15